One and the same sample provided the 15 T cell receptor beta chains below, sequenced in a study of cytomegalovirus exposure and HLA in healthy donors (dated by TCRdb to about 2017). Library generation was performed with the immunoSEQ multiplex PCR assay. For the multiplex PCR, a mixture combining 60 forward primers for TCR Vbeta segments and 13 reverse primers for TCR Jbeta segments was used. TCRdb's version of the immuneACCESS table is confined to in-frame rearrangements and falls short of the full clone set. An unresolved V gene accounts for under half of the shortfall where checked; the remainder is of unknown origin. A total of 200,000 to 250,000 clones appear in this sample, 55% to 75% of them only once. Of the sample, 2.6% falls within the top ten clones. The sequenced sample was PBMCs. The receptor set was obtained from a man between 35 and 55 years old in good health and CMV-seropositive.

V and J are TRBV15 and TRBJ2-7, with 8 bases aligning to TRBD1. The CDR3 is made up of 16 amino acids. Germline CDR1 reads LNHNV; CDR2 reads YYDKDF (reference sequence). The V gene end was trimmed by 0 bases and the J gene end by 0 bases; junction bases not matched to a gene: 4. The CDR3 loop reads CATSRDLGQGSYEQYF. CDR3 nucleotides: TGTGCCACCAGCAGAGATCTTGGACAGGGCTCCTACGAGCAGTACTTC.

The chain uses TRBV19 and TRBJ2-3; weak D call: TRBD2 (6 bases). The germline V gene encodes CDR1 LNHDA and CDR2 SQIVND (reference sequence). The V end was cut by 5 bases, the J end by 2 bases, with 11 bases between. There are 14 residues in the CDR3. The CDR3 DNA follows: TGTGCCAGTAGTTTAGGACTATACACAGATACGCAGTATTTT. Its translation is CASSLGLYTDTQYF. The complete variable domain, with remaining parts taken from reference TRBV19 and TRBJ2-3, reads DGGITQSPKYLFRKEGQNVTLSCEQNLNHDAMYWYRQDPGQGLRLIYYSQIVNDFQKGDIAEGYSVSREKKESFPLTVTSAQKNPTAFYLCASSLGLYTDTQYFGPGTRLTVL.

This clone was picked up a small number of times. V is TRBV5-1 and J is TRBJ2-1; 8 positions match TRBD2. The CDR3 extends over 15 amino acids. CDR1 SGHRS and CDR2 YFSETQ come from the germline V gene. Germline trimming cut 0 bases from V and 5 bases from J; bases unmatched to any gene: 4. Written as DNA, the CDR3 is TGCGCCAGCAGCTTGGCCGGACTAGCTAACAATGAGCAGTTCTTC. Translated, it gives CASSLAGLANNEQFF.

The rearrangement joins TRBV4-1 to TRBJ2-3, with 10 bases lining up with TRBD2. J was trimmed by 8 bases and V by 0 bases; bases with no gene match: 11. The CDR3 totals 17 residues. CDR1 is MGHRA, CDR2 YSYEKL, per germline. The CDR3 sequence: CASSQDQRGGGSGTQYF. The CDR3 region has the DNA TGCGCCAGCAGCCAAGACCAGCGGGGGGGAGGGAGCGGTACGCAGTATTTT.

The chain couples TRBV2 to TRBJ2-1, with TRBD2 identical over 8 bases. The V segment lost 6 bases and the J segment 5 bases; nucleotides outside the gene matches: 3. Per germline, CDR1 SNHLY and CDR2 FYNNEI. The CDR3 consists of 13 residues. CDR3 region: CASRGGGNNEQFF. The CDR3 DNA sequence: TGTGCCAGCAGGGGCGGGGGGAACAATGAGCAGTTCTTC. Full variable domain (outside the CDR3, taken from reference TRBV2 and TRBJ2-1): EPEVTQTPSHQVTQMGQEVILRCVPISNHLYFYWYRQILGQKVEFLVSFYNNEISEKSEIFDDQFSVERPDGSNFTLKIRSTKLEDSAMYFCASRGGGNNEQFFGPGTRLTVL.

The chain links TRBV11-2 to TRBJ2-5; TRBD1 might be the D (5 bases). The last part of the DNA fits TRBJ2-7 better; the J call may be wrong. The CDR3 totals 14 residues. Germline V lookup: CDR1 SGHAT, CDR2 FQNNGV. The CDR3 spells CASSDRRASYEQYF. CDR3 coding DNA: TGTGCCAGCAGCGACAGAAGAGCCTCCTACGAGCAGTACTTC.

The chain is built from TRBV9 and TRBJ2-2, with a tentative D call TRBD2 (6 bases). This CDR3 has 17 residues. Trimming pared 4 bases from V and 0 bases from J, leaving 16 bases between. Germline V gene lookup returns CDR1 SGDLS and CDR2 YYNGEE. As DNA, the CDR3 is TGTGCCAGCAGCAACCCCCTCGGGGGATCGAACACCGGGGAGCTGTTTTTT. Protein: CASSNPLGGSNTGELFF.

The chain carries TRBV14 and TRBJ2-1; 11 bases fit TRBD1. Germline CDR1 reads SGHDN; CDR2 reads FVKESK. CDR3 size: 16 residues. J gave up 7 bases and V 4 bases, and 9 bases lay outside the gene matches. CDR3 sequence: CASSRPAGTGGNEQFF. In DNA, the CDR3 is TGTGCCAGCAGCCGCCCTGCCGGGACAGGGGGGAATGAGCAGTTCTTC.

The chain couples TRBV5-8 to TRBJ1-1; D not resolved. Looked up from germline, CDR1 is SGHTS and CDR2 is YDEGEE. The ends were cut back, 2 bases at V and 0 bases at J, with 8 bases in the middle. The CDR3 consists of 14 residues. The CDR3 DNA follows: TGTGCCAGCAGCTTCAGGAACATGAACACTGAAGCTTTCTTT. It encodes CASSFRNMNTEAFF.

Only a few counts were recorded for this clone. The chain is built from TRBV29-1 and TRBJ2-7; 9 positions match TRBD1. With V trimmed by 7 bases and J by 1 base, 5 bases remained unmatched. Germline loops: CDR1 SQVTM, CDR2 ANQGSEA. The CDR3 loop spans 13 amino acids. The DNA for the CDR3 is TGCAGCGCCGAGGGACAGGGTTCCTACGAGCAGTACTTC. Protein product: CSAEGQGSYEQYF.

The rearrangement joins TRBV7-8 to TRBJ1-1, with D possibly TRBD1 on 5 matching bases. V was cut by 2 bases and J by 1 base, with 8 bases left in between. Germline V gene lookup returns CDR1 SGHVS and CDR2 FQNEAQ. CDR3 length: 14 residues. The CDR3 DNA is TGTGCCAGCAGCTTACCGACAGAGAACACTGAAGCTTTCTTT. Amino acid sequence: CASSLPTENTEAFF.

Only one count was recorded for this clone. The CDR3 region is CASSYRWGVDTQYF. For the CDR3, the DNA is TGTGCCAGCAGTTATAGGTGGGGGGTGGATACGCAGTATTTT. J is TRBJ2-3 and V is TRBV6-5; possibly TRBD2 for D (6 bases). The CDR3 runs 14 residues. V lost 3 bases and J 6 bases, leaving 13 bases between the germline ends. CDR1 is MNHEY and CDR2 is SVGAGI in the germline V gene.

This chain links TRBV5-6 with TRBJ1-4; D unclear. The ends were cut back, 1 base at V and 8 bases at J, with 12 bases in the middle. The germline gives CDR1 SGHDT, CDR2 YYEEEE. CDR3 length equals 14 residues. The CDR3 sequence is CASSLFGDREKLFF. The DNA of the CDR3 is TGTGCCAGCAGCTTGTTCGGGGATCGGGAAAAACTGTTTTTT. The full variable domain, completed using reference TRBV5-6 and TRBJ1-4, is DAGVTQSPTHLIKTRGQQVTLRCSPKSGHDTVSWYQQALGQGPQFIFQYYEEEERQRGNFPDRFSGHQFPNYSSELNVNALLLGDSALYLCASSLFGDREKLFFGSGTQLSVL.

The chain employs TRBV5-1 and TRBJ2-6; D might be TRBD1 (5 bases). CDR1 and CDR2 (germline): SGHRS, YFSETQ. Trimming took 4 bases from V and 2 from J, leaving 16 bases between them. This CDR3 has 17 amino acids. The CDR3 sequence is CASSPHPGLTGANVLTF. The CDR3 DNA sequence: TGCGCCAGCAGCCCTCATCCAGGGTTAACTGGGGCCAACGTCCTGACTTTC.

V and J are TRBV7-9 and TRBJ2-3; a possible D gene is TRBD2 (7 bases). Trimming removed 3 bases from V and 7 bases from J, with 17 bases in between. CDR3 length: 15 residues. The germline gives CDR1 SEHNR, CDR2 FQNEAQ (reference sequence). The CDR3 nucleotides read TGTGCCAGCAGCTTGCTACGGGGGGCTTTATATACGCAGTATTTT. Protein sequence: CASSLLRGALYTQYF.